This is a list of T cell receptor beta chains from one sample in a study of blood T cell repertoires in COVID-19. The assay was immunoSEQ multiplex PCR, and TCRdb's table has in-frame clones only and misses some. The table has more than 300,000 clones, 80% to 90% seen once. The sequenced sample was peripheral blood. These receptors came from a man aged 18 to 30 who had recovered from COVID-19. Each CDR3 is given with its conserved first and last residue. A D gene is named only where the DNA matches it firmly. For some rows the clone size is stated as once, few or many, or as a class when expanded; others skip it.

D: TRBD1
J: TRBJ1-1
size: .
V: TRBV10-3
DNA: TGTGCCATCAGTGGGACAGGGGGCCCGATCGTCTCCCCTGAAGCTTTCTTT
CDR3: CAISGTGGPIVSPEAFF

D: .
J: TRBJ1-1
size: .
V: TRBV29-1
DNA: TGCAGCGTTGAAGGCAGGGCTCACACTGAAGCTTTCTTT
CDR3: CSVEGRAHTEAFF

D: .
J: TRBJ2-1
size: once
V: TRBV12-3/TRBV12-4
DNA: TGTGCCAGCATATATGAGCAGTTCTTC
CDR3: CASIYEQFF

D: TRBD1
J: TRBJ1-4
size: .
V: TRBV7-8
DNA: TGTGCCAGCAGCCCCCGATCGGGGACAGGGTATGAAAAACTGTTTTTT
CDR3: CASSPRSGTGYEKLFF

D: .
J: TRBJ2-5
size: .
V: TRBV11-2
DNA: TGTGCCAGCAGCTCAACTCAAGAGACCCAGTACTTC
CDR3: CASSSTQETQYF

D: .
J: TRBJ1-3
size: .
V: TRBV5-8
DNA: TGTGCCAGCAGCTTGGCCGGCAGGGCGGACACCATATATTTT
CDR3: CASSLAGRADTIYF

D: TRBD1
J: TRBJ2-5
size: .
V: TRBV7-2
DNA: TGTGCCAGCAGCTTTAACAGGGGGAGGCAAGAGACCCAGTACTTC
CDR3: CASSFNRGRQETQYF

D: .
J: TRBJ2-5
size: .
V: TRBV6-5
DNA: TGTGCCAGCAGTTACCCCAGGGGCGGACAAGAGACCCAGTACTTC
CDR3: CASSYPRGGQETQYF

D: TRBD1
J: TRBJ1-5
size: .
V: TRBV6-2/TRBV6-3
DNA: TGTGCCAGCAGTTACGCCGGGACAGGGCGGTTAGGGCAGCCCCAGCATTTT
CDR3: CASSYAGTGRLGQPQHF

D: .
J: TRBJ1-1
size: .
V: TRBV27
DNA: TGTGCCAGCAGCACCGACAGCAACCTCCTTGAAGCTTTCTTT
CDR3: CASSTDSNLLEAFF

D: .
J: TRBJ2-1
size: .
V: TRBV29-1
DNA: TGCAGCGTTGAAGGGGAAGCGGGCTCCTACAATGAGCAGTTCTTC
CDR3: CSVEGEAGSYNEQFF

D: TRBD1
J: TRBJ1-6
size: .
V: TRBV19
DNA: TGTGCCAGTAGTATAGGCCGGGACAGCTATAATTCACCCCTCCACTTT
CDR3: CASSIGRDSYNSPLHF

D: TRBD2
J: TRBJ2-3
size: .
V: TRBV6-5
DNA: TGTGCCAGCAGTCCGAGCGGGGGGTCAGATACGCAGTATTTT
CDR3: CASSPSGGSDTQYF

D: TRBD2
J: TRBJ2-7
size: .
V: TRBV30
DNA: TGTGCCTGGAAAAATAGCGGGAGTGGCGAGCAGTACTTC
CDR3: CAWKNSGSGEQYF

D: .
J: TRBJ2-1
size: .
V: TRBV19
DNA: TGTGCCAGCACCACCCCGGCGCCGGGGTACGGTGAGCAGTTCTTC
CDR3: CASTTPAPGYGEQFF

D: .
J: TRBJ1-1
size: once
V: TRBV7-3
DNA: TGTGCCAGCAAGGGTCAGGGGCCGAACACTGAAGCTTTCTTT
CDR3: CASKGQGPNTEAFF